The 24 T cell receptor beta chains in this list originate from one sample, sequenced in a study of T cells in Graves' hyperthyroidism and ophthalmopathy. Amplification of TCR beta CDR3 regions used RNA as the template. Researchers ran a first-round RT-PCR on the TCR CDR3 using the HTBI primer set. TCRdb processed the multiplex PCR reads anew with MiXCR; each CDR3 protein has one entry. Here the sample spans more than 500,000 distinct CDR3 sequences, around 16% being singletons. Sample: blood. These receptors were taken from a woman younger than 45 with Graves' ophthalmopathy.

The CDR3 loop is CASSLDREGGKQFF. For the CDR3, the DNA is TGCGCCAGCAGCTTAGATCGGGAGGGGGGTAAGCAGTTCTTC. The chain has TRBV5-1 and TRBJ2-1; TRBD2 agrees at 8 bases. The ends lost 2 bases at V and 11 bases at J; junction bases unmatched: 9. The CDR3 sequence is 14 residues long. CDR1 is SGHRS, CDR2 YFSETQ, per germline.

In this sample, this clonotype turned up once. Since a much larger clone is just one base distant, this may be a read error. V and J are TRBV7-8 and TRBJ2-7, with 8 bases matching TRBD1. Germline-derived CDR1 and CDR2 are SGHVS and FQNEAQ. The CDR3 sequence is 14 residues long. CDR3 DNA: TGTACCAGCAGCCTAGACAGGGGATTCTACGAGCAGTACTTC. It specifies CTSSLDRGFYEQYF.

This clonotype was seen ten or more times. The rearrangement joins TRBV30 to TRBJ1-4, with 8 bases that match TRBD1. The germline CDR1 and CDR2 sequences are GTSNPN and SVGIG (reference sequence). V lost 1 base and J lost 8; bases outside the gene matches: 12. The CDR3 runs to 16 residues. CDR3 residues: CAWSAPRTGRDEKLFF. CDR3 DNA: TGTGCCTGGAGTGCCCCTCGGACAGGGCGAGACGAAAAACTGTTTTTT.

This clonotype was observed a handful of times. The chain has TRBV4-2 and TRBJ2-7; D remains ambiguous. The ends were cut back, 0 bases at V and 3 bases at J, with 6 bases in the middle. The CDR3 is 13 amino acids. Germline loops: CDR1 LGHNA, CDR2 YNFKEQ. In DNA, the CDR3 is TGTGCCAGCAGCCAAGAGGATGACTACGAGCAGTACTTC. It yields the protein CASSQEDDYEQYF.

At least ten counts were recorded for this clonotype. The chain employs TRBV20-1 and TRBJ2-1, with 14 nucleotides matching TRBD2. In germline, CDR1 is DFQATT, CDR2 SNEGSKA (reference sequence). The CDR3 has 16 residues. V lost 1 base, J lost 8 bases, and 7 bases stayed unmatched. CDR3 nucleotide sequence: TGCAGTGCTAGAGGGGGCCCGGGACTAGCGGGAGATGAGCAGTTCTTC. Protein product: CSARGGPGLAGDEQFF.

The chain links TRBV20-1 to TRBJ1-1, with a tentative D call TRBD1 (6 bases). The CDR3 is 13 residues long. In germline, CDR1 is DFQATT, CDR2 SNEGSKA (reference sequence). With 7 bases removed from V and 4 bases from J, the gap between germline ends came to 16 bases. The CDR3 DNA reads TGCAGTGGAACAAGGGGGGGGGGCACTGAAGCTTTCTTT. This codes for CSGTRGGGTEAFF.

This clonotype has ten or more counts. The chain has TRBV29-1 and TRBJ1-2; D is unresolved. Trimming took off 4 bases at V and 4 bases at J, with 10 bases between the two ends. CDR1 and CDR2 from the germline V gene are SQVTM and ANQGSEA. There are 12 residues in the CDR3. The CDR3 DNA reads TGCAGCGTTGGTCAAAACCTCTATGGCTACACCTTC. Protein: CSVGQNLYGYTF.

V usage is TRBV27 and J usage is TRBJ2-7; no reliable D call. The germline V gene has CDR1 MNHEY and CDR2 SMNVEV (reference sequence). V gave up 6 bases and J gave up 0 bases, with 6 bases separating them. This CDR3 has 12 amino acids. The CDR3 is CASRMSSYEQYF. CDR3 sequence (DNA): TGTGCCAGCAGGATGAGCTCCTACGAGCAGTACTTC.

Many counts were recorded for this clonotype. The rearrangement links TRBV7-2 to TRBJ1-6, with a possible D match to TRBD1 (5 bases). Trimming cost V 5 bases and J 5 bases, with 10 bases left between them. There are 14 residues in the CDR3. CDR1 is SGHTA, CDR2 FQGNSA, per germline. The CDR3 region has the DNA TGTGCCAGCAGCGACAGACCTAATAATTCACCCCTCCACTTT. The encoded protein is CASSDRPNNSPLHF.

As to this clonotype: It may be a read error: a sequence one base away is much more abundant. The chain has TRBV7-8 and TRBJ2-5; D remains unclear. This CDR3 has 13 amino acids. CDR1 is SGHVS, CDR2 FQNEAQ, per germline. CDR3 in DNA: TGTGCCAGCAGCGCCGGAAGTAAAGAGACCCAGTGCTTC. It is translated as CASSAGSKETQCF.

CDR3: CASGSGANQPQHF. CDR3 nucleotide sequence: TGTGCCAGCGGATCCGGGGCAAATCAGCCCCAGCATTTT. The gene calls are TRBV18 and TRBJ1-5, with D possibly matching TRBD1 (5 bases). This CDR3 comprises 13 residues. Germline-derived CDR1 and CDR2 are KGHSH and LQKENI. The V end lost 8 bases, the J end lost 4 bases, and 12 bases lay between the germline ends.

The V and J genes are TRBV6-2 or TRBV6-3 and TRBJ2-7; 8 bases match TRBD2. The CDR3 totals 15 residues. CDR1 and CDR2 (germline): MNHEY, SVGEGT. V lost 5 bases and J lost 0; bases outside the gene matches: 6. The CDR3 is CASSPSSGRSYEQYF. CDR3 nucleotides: TGTGCCAGCAGTCCTTCTAGCGGGCGCTCCTACGAGCAGTACTTC.

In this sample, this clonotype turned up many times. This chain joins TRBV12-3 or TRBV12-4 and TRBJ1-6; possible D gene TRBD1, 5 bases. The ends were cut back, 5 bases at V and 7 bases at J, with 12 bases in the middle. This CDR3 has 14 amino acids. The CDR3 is CASSPGTDNSPLHF. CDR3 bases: TGTGCCAGCAGTCCCGGGACGGACAATTCACCCCTCCACTTT.

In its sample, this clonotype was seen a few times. This chain's CDR3 is CASSQDVGRGGGEQFF. CDR3 in DNA: TGCGCCAGCAGCCAAGATGTGGGTAGAGGGGGCGGTGAGCAGTTCTTC. This rearrangement joins TRBV4-3 to TRBJ2-1; 7 bases align to TRBD1. Germline CDR1 is LGHNA and CDR2 is YSLEER. The CDR3 contains 16 residues. V shed 0 bases, J shed 9 bases, and the junction held 11 bases outside the gene matches.

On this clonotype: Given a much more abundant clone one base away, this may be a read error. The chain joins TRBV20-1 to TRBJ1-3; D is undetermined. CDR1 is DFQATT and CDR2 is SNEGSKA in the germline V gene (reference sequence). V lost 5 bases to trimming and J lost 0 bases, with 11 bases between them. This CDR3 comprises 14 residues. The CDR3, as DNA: TGCAGTGCTGCGGCTAAAGGCTCTGGAAACACCATATATTTT. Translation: CSAAAKGSGNTIYF.

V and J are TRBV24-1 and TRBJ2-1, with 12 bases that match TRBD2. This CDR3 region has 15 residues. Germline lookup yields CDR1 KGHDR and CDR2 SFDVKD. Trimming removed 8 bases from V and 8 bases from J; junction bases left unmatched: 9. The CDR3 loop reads CATIEPRLAGDEQFF. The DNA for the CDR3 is TGTGCCACCATTGAACCCCGACTAGCGGGAGATGAGCAGTTCTTC.

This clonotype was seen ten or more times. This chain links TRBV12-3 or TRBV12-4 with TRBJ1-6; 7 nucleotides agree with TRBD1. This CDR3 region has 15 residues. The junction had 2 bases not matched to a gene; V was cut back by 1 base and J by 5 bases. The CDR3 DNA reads TGTGCCAGCAGTTTAGGGGGACAGAATAATTCACCCCTCCACTTT. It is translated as CASSLGGQNNSPLHF.

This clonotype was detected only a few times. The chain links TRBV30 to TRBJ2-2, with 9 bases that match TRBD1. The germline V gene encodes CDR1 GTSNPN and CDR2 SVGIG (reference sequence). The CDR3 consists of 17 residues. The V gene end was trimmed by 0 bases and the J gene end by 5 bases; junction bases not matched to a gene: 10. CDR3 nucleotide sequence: TGTGCCTGGAGTGTGTTTAGGGGACAGGGAAGAACCGGGGAGCTGTTTTTT. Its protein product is CAWSVFRGQGRTGELFF. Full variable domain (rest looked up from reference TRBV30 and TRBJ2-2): SQTIHQWPATLVQPVGSPLSLECTVEGTSNPNLYWYRQAAGRGLQLLFYSVGIGQISSEVPQNLSASRPQDRQFILSSKKLLLSDSGFYLCAWSVFRGQGRTGELFFGEGSRLTVL.

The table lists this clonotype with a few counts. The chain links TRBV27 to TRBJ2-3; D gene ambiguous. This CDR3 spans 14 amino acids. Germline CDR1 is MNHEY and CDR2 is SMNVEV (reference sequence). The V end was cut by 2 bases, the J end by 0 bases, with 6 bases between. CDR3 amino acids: CASSLATSTDTQYF. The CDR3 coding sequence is TGTGCCAGCAGTTTAGCAACTAGCACAGATACGCAGTATTTT.

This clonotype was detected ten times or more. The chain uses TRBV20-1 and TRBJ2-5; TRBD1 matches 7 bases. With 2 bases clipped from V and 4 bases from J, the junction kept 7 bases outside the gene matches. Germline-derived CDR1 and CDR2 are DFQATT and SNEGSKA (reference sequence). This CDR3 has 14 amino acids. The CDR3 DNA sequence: TGCAGTGCTAGACTAGAGGGGGCCGGAGAGACCCAGTACTTC. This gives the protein CSARLEGAGETQYF.

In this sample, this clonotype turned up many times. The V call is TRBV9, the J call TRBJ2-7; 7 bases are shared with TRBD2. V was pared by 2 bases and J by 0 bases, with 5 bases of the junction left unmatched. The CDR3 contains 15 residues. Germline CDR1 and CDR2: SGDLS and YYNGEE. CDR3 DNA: TGTGCCAGCAGCGTGGCGGGGGACTTCTCCTACGAGCAGTACTTC. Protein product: CASSVAGDFSYEQYF.

CDR3 DNA sequence: TGTGCCAGCAGCTTAACTGGGTCGACCAACGTCCTGACTTTC. Protein sequence: CASSLTGSTNVLTF. V gene TRBV7-3 combines with J gene TRBJ2-6; D gene uncertain. CDR1 is SGHTA and CDR2 is FQGTGA in the germline V gene. The ends were cut back, 0 bases at V and 8 bases at J, with 8 bases in the middle. This CDR3 is 14 amino acids long.

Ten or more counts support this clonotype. The CDR3 protein is CAISEWGSEAFF. The CDR3 region has the DNA TGTGCCATCAGTGAGTGGGGATCTGAAGCTTTCTTT. This chain uses TRBV10-3 with TRBJ1-1; no clear D. The germline gives CDR1 ENHRY, CDR2 SYGVKD. Trimming cost V 1 base and J 6 bases, with 6 bases left between them. This CDR3 region has 12 residues.

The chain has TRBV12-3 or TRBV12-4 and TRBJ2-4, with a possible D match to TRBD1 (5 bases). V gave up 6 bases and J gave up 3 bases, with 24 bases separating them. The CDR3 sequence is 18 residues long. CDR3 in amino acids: CASSYSTVTLVGKNIQYF. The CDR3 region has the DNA TGTGCCAGCAGCTATTCGACAGTAACACTCGTAGGCAAAAACATTCAGTACTTC.